This TCR beta chain was recovered during a study of shared clonotypes between healthy human individuals. CDR1 MNHNS and CDR2 SASEGT come from the germline V gene. The V segment lost 0 bases and the J segment 7 bases; nucleotides outside the gene matches: 16. The CDR3 length is 18 residues. Assay used: immunoSEQ multiplex PCR; TCRdb lists only in-frame clones, some missing. The repertoire has some 96,000 clones, 40% to 55% of them found once; the top ten carry approximately 16%. This chain joins TRBV6-1 and TRBJ1-2; TRBD1 aligns across 8 bases. Sequencing used PBMCs. This clonotype was obtained from a woman aged 40-49 years in good health. Some clones in this sample may be carry-over from other donors' samples. CDR3: CASSEALRALSGGVGYTF. The CDR3 DNA sequence: TGTGCCAGCAGTGAAGCCCTCAGAGCGCTGTCAGGGGGCGTTGGCTACACCTTC.